This T cell receptor (beta chain) was retrieved from a study of Ad26.COV2.S vaccination and SARS-CoV-2 variants. Turning to the study itself: By the intramuscular route, Ad26.COV2.S was given once, or twice 56 days apart.

Some clones are missing from TCRdb's copy, which holds only in-frame ones; the method was immunoSEQ multiplex PCR. The table lists about 450,000 clones, 85% to 90% of them singletons. In its sample, this clone was seen once. The treatment here: some 19 received Ad26.COV2.S at low or high dose, single or two shots; about five received placebo; per-sample allocation not given. After the first vaccine or placebo injection, samples were drawn on day 63. The sequence was obtained from a person between 18 and 65 years old who received the Ad26.COV2.S COVID-19 vaccine or a placebo. The material was peripheral blood, obtained in a trial of Ad26.COV2.S vaccine versus placebo.

CDR3 nucleotides: TGCAGCGTTGGGTCTGGGAGATTGAACACTGAAGCTTTCTTT. This translates into CSVGSGRLNTEAFF. The chain has TRBV29-1 and TRBJ1-1, with D uncertain. Germline values: CDR1 SQVTM, CDR2 ANQGSEA. The germline V and J ends were trimmed by 4 bases and 0 bases, with 12 bases remaining between them. This CDR3 comprises 14 residues.